The entry that follows covers one T cell receptor beta chain sequence. V dropped 3 bases and J dropped 2; count of bases not matched to a gene: 5. Germline assignment: CDR1 DFQATT and CDR2 SNEGSKA (reference sequence). The CDR3 extends over 15 amino acids. This sample was included in a study of T cell repertoires in cytomegalovirus infection. TCRdb reprocessed the reads with MiXCR, giving one entry per CDR3 protein. The sample gives roughly 600,000 distinct CDR3 sequences, 20% to 30% of which show up once; roughly 8% is in the top ten. The sequenced material came from CD8+ T cells from PBMCs. The TCR was taken from a human donor in good health (CMV status not recorded). Some clones in this sample may be carry-over from other donors' samples. The chain links TRBV20-1 to TRBJ1-1; 11 bases fit TRBD1. CDR3: CSARDRGLLNTEAFF. The DNA of the CDR3 is TGCAGTGCTAGGGACAGGGGGCTGCTAAACACTGAAGCTTTCTTT.